These T cell receptor beta chains were read from a single sample in a study of human T cells and chemical hapten exposure. MiXCR, run by TCRdb on the RACE reads, gives a single entry per CDR3 protein. The sample consists of tens of thousands of distinct CDR3 sequences, roughly 9.7% of them appearing once. The sample was whole blood, taken in connection with sensitization to the hapten diphenylcyclopropenone (DPC). Source of these receptors: a woman between 45 and 60 years old with alopecia areata. Some clones in this sample may be carry-over from other donors' samples. Each CDR3 is given with its conserved first and last residue. The D gene is left open where the match is weak. Not all rows give a size; the values are once, few, many and, for expanded clones, a class.

J: TRBJ2-5
D: TRBD1
size: many
V: TRBV29-1
DNA: TGCAGCGCAGCCGGGACAGGGAAATTGGAGACCCAGTACTTC
CDR3: CSAAGTGKLETQYF

J: TRBJ1-2
D: TRBD1
size: .
V: TRBV28
DNA: TGTGCCAGCAGCCCGGGGACAGGGTACTATGGCTACACCTTC
CDR3: CASSPGTGYYGYTF

J: TRBJ2-5
D: TRBD1
size: few
V: TRBV5-1
DNA: TGCGCCAGCAGCTTGGAGGGACAGAGAGAGACCCAGTACTTC
CDR3: CASSLEGQRETQYF

J: TRBJ1-5
D: .
size: few
V: TRBV7-2
DNA: TGTGCCAGCAGCTTTAGTTCCACCGGACGGGCTTTTAGCAATCAGCCCCAGCATTTT
CDR3: CASSFSSTGRAFSNQPQHF

J: TRBJ1-4
D: .
size: many
V: TRBV5-1
DNA: TGCGCCAGCAGCCCGACGGGGGGATCAACTAATGAAAAACTGTTTTTT
CDR3: CASSPTGGSTNEKLFF

J: TRBJ2-1
D: TRBD1
size: many
V: TRBV7-2
DNA: TGTGCCAGCAGCTTTACAGGGGTCTCCTACAATGAGCAGTTCTTC
CDR3: CASSFTGVSYNEQFF

J: TRBJ2-3
D: .
size: .
V: TRBV7-8
DNA: TGTGCCAGCAGCCCAAGACAGGGAGGGCCCCAACGTTCTACGCAGTATTTT
CDR3: CASSPRQGGPQRSTQYF

J: TRBJ2-3
D: TRBD2
size: .
V: TRBV7-9
DNA: TGTGCCAGCAGCCCCATCTGGGGGGGGGAGAACTCGCAGTATTTT
CDR3: CASSPIWGGENSQYF

J: TRBJ2-1
D: TRBD2
size: many
V: TRBV6-2/TRBV6-3
DNA: TGTGCCAGCAGTTACCTGGGCAGCGGGACCTACAATGAGCAGTTCTTC
CDR3: CASSYLGSGTYNEQFF

J: TRBJ1-1
D: .
size: many
V: TRBV12-3/TRBV12-4
DNA: TGTGCCAGCAGTTTAGACGGCGGGGGAACTGAAGCTTTCTTT
CDR3: CASSLDGGGTEAFF

J: TRBJ2-5
D: .
size: .
V: TRBV20-1
DNA: TGCACCACCATAGGGACGGACCAAGAGACCCAGTACTTC
CDR3: CTTIGTDQETQYF

J: TRBJ2-7
D: TRBD2
size: .
V: TRBV11-2
DNA: TGTGCCAGCAGCCTGGGGACTAGCGGGCTTCCCTACGAGCAGTACTTC
CDR3: CASSLGTSGLPYEQYF

J: TRBJ2-3
D: .
size: many
V: TRBV14
DNA: TGTGCCAGCAGCCCTGGGGATTATACGCAGTATTTT
CDR3: CASSPGDYTQYF

J: TRBJ2-4
D: TRBD1
size: many
V: TRBV28
DNA: TGTGCCAGCAGTCCCCCCGGGGCCAGGGGGAACATTCAGTACTTC
CDR3: CASSPPGARGNIQYF

J: TRBJ2-1
D: TRBD2
size: .
V: TRBV6-5
DNA: TGTGCCAGCAGTAAGATAGCGGGAGGGTACAATGAGCAGTTCTTC
CDR3: CASSKIAGGYNEQFF

J: TRBJ2-3
D: .
size: many
V: TRBV5-1
DNA: TGCGCCAGCAGCGTCACAGGGTACACAGATACGCAGTATTTT
CDR3: CASSVTGYTDTQYF

J: TRBJ2-1
D: .
size: few
V: TRBV3-1
DNA: TGTGCCAGCAGCCGCGAGGTTGGTAATGAGCAGTTCTTC
CDR3: CASSREVGNEQFF

J: TRBJ2-1
D: .
size: many
V: TRBV7-2
DNA: TGTGCCAGCAGCTTAAAGCCTAAAAGGGACAATGAGCAGTTCTTC
CDR3: CASSLKPKRDNEQFF

J: TRBJ1-5
D: TRBD1
size: many
V: TRBV28
DNA: TGTGCCAGCAGTTCCGAGACAGGGGTGATCAATCAGCCCCAGCATTTT
CDR3: CASSSETGVINQPQHF

J: TRBJ2-3
D: TRBD2
size: few
V: TRBV11-2
DNA: TGTGCCAGCAGCTTAGTCCCGGGACTAGCGGGAGGCCAATATTTT
CDR3: CASSLVPGLAGGQYF

J: TRBJ2-3
D: TRBD1
size: few
V: TRBV15
DNA: TGTGCCACCAGCAGACAGGGGGAAGATACGCAGTATTTT
CDR3: CATSRQGEDTQYF

J: TRBJ2-2
D: TRBD2
size: many
V: TRBV18
DNA: TGTGCCAGCTCACCAAGGGGACTAGCGACGAACACCGGGGAGCTGTTTTTT
CDR3: CASSPRGLATNTGELFF

J: TRBJ1-5
D: .
size: .
V: TRBV12-3/TRBV12-4
DNA: TGTGCCAGCAGTTTTGCTTCCGGGCGTCAGCCCCAGCATTTT
CDR3: CASSFASGRQPQHF

J: TRBJ2-5
D: .
size: many
V: TRBV7-2
DNA: TGTGCCAGCAGCCTCGGACGGGGCCAAGAGACCCAGTACTTC
CDR3: CASSLGRGQETQYF

J: TRBJ2-7
D: TRBD1
size: few
V: TRBV12-3/TRBV12-4
DNA: TGTGCCAGCAGTTTAGTTCAGGGGGTAAACGAGCAGTACTTC
CDR3: CASSLVQGVNEQYF

J: TRBJ1-4
D: .
size: many
V: TRBV3-1
DNA: TGTGCCAGCAGCCAGGGAGGGGAAAAACTGTTTTTT
CDR3: CASSQGGEKLFF

J: TRBJ2-3
D: .
size: few
V: TRBV15
DNA: TGTGCCACCAGCATCAAGCCCTCATCGGGAGATACGCAGTATTTT
CDR3: CATSIKPSSGDTQYF

J: TRBJ1-1
D: .
size: .
V: TRBV20-1
DNA: TGCAGTGCTAGACAGGGTGCCACTGAAGCTTTCTTT
CDR3: CSARQGATEAFF

J: TRBJ2-1
D: .
size: .
V: TRBV12-3/TRBV12-4
DNA: TGTGCCAGCAGTTTGGCCCAGGGGTCTCTCGGTGAGCAGTTCTTC
CDR3: CASSLAQGSLGEQFF

J: TRBJ1-5
D: .
size: many
V: TRBV20-1
DNA: TGCAGTGCTGGGGACGGACACCCCAATCAGCCCCAGCATTTT
CDR3: CSAGDGHPNQPQHF

J: TRBJ1-6
D: TRBD1
size: few
V: TRBV12-3/TRBV12-4
DNA: TGTGCCAGCAGGACAGGGACTACATCCGTCACCCTCCACTTT
CDR3: CASRTGTTSVTLHF

J: TRBJ2-3
D: TRBD2
size: few
V: TRBV5-1
DNA: TGCGCCAGCAGCCATCCGGGACTAGCGGGAGTAGCAGATACGCAGTATTTT
CDR3: CASSHPGLAGVADTQYF

J: TRBJ1-1
D: .
size: many
V: TRBV14
DNA: TGTGCCAGCAGCCAAGGGACGGCCTGGGGCACTGAAGCTTTCTTT
CDR3: CASSQGTAWGTEAFF

J: TRBJ1-1
D: TRBD1
size: .
V: TRBV30
DNA: TGTGCCTGGAGTGTACAGGGACAGTACACTGAAGCTTTCTTT
CDR3: CAWSVQGQYTEAFF

J: TRBJ2-6
D: TRBD1
size: many
V: TRBV28
DNA: TGTGCCAGCTGGGACAGGAGAGTCTCTGGGGCCAACGTCCTGACTTTC
CDR3: CASWDRRVSGANVLTF

J: TRBJ2-7
D: .
size: few
V: TRBV10-3
DNA: TGTGCCATCAGTGACAGGGGCTCCTCCTACGAGCAGTACTTC
CDR3: CAISDRGSSYEQYF

J: TRBJ2-6
D: .
size: few
V: TRBV6-5
DNA: TGTGCCAGCGGTCGGCGTAAAGGGGCCAACGTCCTGACTTTC
CDR3: CASGRRKGANVLTF

J: TRBJ2-5
D: .
size: many
V: TRBV24-1
DNA: TGTGCCACCGGAAGGGGGGACCAAGTAGAGACCCAGTACTTC
CDR3: CATGRGDQVETQYF

J: TRBJ2-7
D: .
size: few
V: TRBV7-2
DNA: TGTGCCAGCAGGCCGGGGAGAGGAGGCTACGAGCAGTACTTC
CDR3: CASRPGRGGYEQYF

J: TRBJ2-1
D: .
size: .
V: TRBV28
DNA: TGTGCCAGCAGTTGGGACCAGGGGACCAATGAGCAGTTCTTC
CDR3: CASSWDQGTNEQFF

J: TRBJ1-5
D: .
size: many
V: TRBV18
DNA: TGTGCCAGCTCACCACCGGAGGGGCTAGTCAGGCAGCACCAGCATTTT
CDR3: CASSPPEGLVRQHQHF

J: TRBJ1-1
D: .
size: many
V: TRBV3-1
DNA: TGTGCCAGGAGGCGGCCGGGCACTGAAGCTTTCTTT
CDR3: CARRRPGTEAFF

J: TRBJ2-3
D: .
size: many
V: TRBV20-1
DNA: TGCAGTGCCCCGCGGGCAGGCTCTGGGGGTACGCAGTATTTT
CDR3: CSAPRAGSGGTQYF

J: TRBJ2-7
D: .
size: many
V: TRBV29-1
DNA: TGCAGCGTGGTCCCAGTGTCCTCTCGTGAGCAGTACTTC
CDR3: CSVVPVSSREQYF

J: TRBJ2-3
D: TRBD2
size: .
V: TRBV2
DNA: TGTGCCAGCAGTGAAACCTCCGCGGGAGTGGCAGATACGCAGTATTTT
CDR3: CASSETSAGVADTQYF

J: TRBJ2-1
D: TRBD2
size: .
V: TRBV5-1
DNA: TGCGCCAGCAGCTTCTCGACTAGCGGGAGGTTAAACAATGAGCAGTTCTTC
CDR3: CASSFSTSGRLNNEQFF

J: TRBJ1-2
D: TRBD1
size: many
V: TRBV6-6
DNA: TGTGCCAGCAGACCCGGACAGGGGACGGACTATGGCTACACCTTC
CDR3: CASRPGQGTDYGYTF

J: TRBJ1-4
D: .
size: many
V: TRBV7-6
DNA: TGTGCCAGCAGCTTAGGACTGAATAATGAAAAACTGTTTTTT
CDR3: CASSLGLNNEKLFF

J: TRBJ1-2
D: .
size: many
V: TRBV12-3/TRBV12-4
DNA: TGTGCCAGCAGTTTATCACGGGGGATACGAGGCTACACCTTC
CDR3: CASSLSRGIRGYTF

J: TRBJ2-1
D: TRBD2
size: few
V: TRBV6-2/TRBV6-3
DNA: TGTGCCAGCAGTTACTCAACGGGACTAGAACTGGAAGGCTACAATGAGCAGTTCTTC
CDR3: CASSYSTGLELEGYNEQFF

J: TRBJ1-1
D: .
size: .
V: TRBV4-3
DNA: TGCGCCAGCAGCCAAGAGTCCACAGCCACTGAAGCTTTCTTT
CDR3: CASSQESTATEAFF

J: TRBJ2-2
D: .
size: few
V: TRBV29-1
DNA: TGCAGCGTTGGACTAGTTAACACCGGGGAGCTGTTTTTT
CDR3: CSVGLVNTGELFF

J: TRBJ2-1
D: TRBD2
size: .
V: TRBV20-1
DNA: TGCAGTGCTCGGACTAGCGAGAACCCATTCTACAATGAGCAGTTCTTC
CDR3: CSARTSENPFYNEQFF

J: TRBJ2-7
D: .
size: once
V: TRBV14
DNA: TGTGCCAGCAGCCAAGCTGTCGCAGGGGCCTACGAGCAGTACTTC
CDR3: CASSQAVAGAYEQYF

J: TRBJ2-6
D: .
size: .
V: TRBV3-1
DNA: TGTGCCAGCAGCCAAAACGCCTTAATCTCTGGGGCCAACGTCCTGACTTTC
CDR3: CASSQNALISGANVLTF

J: TRBJ1-5
D: TRBD1
size: many
V: TRBV7-6
DNA: TGTGCCAGCAGCTTAGGGACAGGGGGCCAGCAGCCCCAGCATTTT
CDR3: CASSLGTGGQQPQHF

J: TRBJ2-2
D: .
size: many
V: TRBV11-2
DNA: TGTGCCAGCAGCCGACAGAGAGCCGGGGAGCTGTTTTTT
CDR3: CASSRQRAGELFF